The 3 T cell receptor beta chains reported below all come from one sample, sequenced in a study of CD8+CD57+ T cells in acquired aplastic anemia. The authors sequenced patients whose flow cytometry had shown CD8+CD57+ cell expansion. For CDR3 and TCR beta VDJ profiling, genomic DNA was the template used. TCRdb used MiXCR to reprocess the reads, holding one entry per CDR3 protein. The sample has hundreds of thousands of distinct CDR3 sequences; over 25% are singletons. Sequencing was carried out using sorted CD4+, CD8+, or CD8+CD57+ T cells (not recorded which) from PBMCs. These receptors all stem from a human donor with aplastic anemia.

This clonotype was seen more than once but under ten times. The V and J genes are TRBV20-1 and TRBJ2-1, with D perhaps TRBD2 (6 bases). Germline lookup yields CDR1 DFQATT and CDR2 SNEGSKA (reference sequence). Deletions cut 7 bases from V and 1 base from J, with 8 bases between. CDR3 length: 12 amino acids. The CDR3 bases are TGCAGTGAGGAGGGGTCCTACAATGAGCAGTTCTTC. It specifies CSEEGSYNEQFF.

The chain has TRBV10-3 and TRBJ2-5; tentative D call: TRBD2 (6 bases). CDR3 length: 11 amino acids. V was shortened by 10 bases and J by 5 bases, with 11 bases between the two germline ends. Germline V gene sequence: CDR1 ENHRY, CDR2 SYGVKD. Written as DNA, the CDR3 is TGTGCCACTGGCGGGAAGGAGACCCAGTACTTC. It is translated as CATGGKETQYF.

This clonotype has ten or more counts. This chain joins TRBV25-1 and TRBJ1-1; 10 bases match TRBD1. CDR1 is MGHDK and CDR2 is SYGVNS in the germline V gene. V lost 6 bases and J lost 4; bases outside the gene matches: 5. The CDR3 sequence is 14 residues long. CDR3 protein: CASSGTGDGTEAFF. DNA for the CDR3: TGTGCCAGCAGCGGGACAGGGGACGGCACTGAAGCTTTCTTT.